This TCR beta chain was retrieved from a study of spatial heterogeneity in lung cancer. Background on the study: Alpha-chain detections were consistently fewer than beta-chain detections among the sequences. Study-wide points: Tumoral mutation counts were tracked by counts of expanded intratumoral alpha and beta TCRs.

TCRdb independently ran MiXCR on the 5' RACE reads; one entry per CDR3 protein. The table has 9,500 to 10,000 distinct CDR3 sequences, over 6% seen once; the top ten hold about 7.4%. Turning to this clonotype: The antigen is not known.

Time point noted: sample taken at primary tumor resection. The CDR3 sequence is 13 residues long. In germline, CDR1 is SQVTM, CDR2 ANQGSEA. V lost 3 bases to trimming and J lost 9 bases, with 17 bases between them. Sequenced here: lung tumor tissue, sampled at surgery. V usage is TRBV29-1 and J usage is TRBJ1-1; TRBD1 might be the D (6 bases). The clonotype originates from a female donor with early-stage non-small cell lung cancer. In DNA form, the CDR3 reads TGCAGCGTTGAGGAGGGCGGGACAACCAAAGCTTTCTTT. Its translation: CSVEEGGTTKAFF.